This TCR beta chain was sequenced during a study of cytomegalovirus exposure and HLA in healthy donors. Overall study findings and caveats: Exclusion as indistinguishable affected some V segments, including TRBV6-2 and TRBV6-3. TCR beta V- and J-gene trimming, according to a later analysis, was linked to a missense DCLRE1C variant.

This clone was observed a handful of times. Its specificity is not known. The PCR had 60 Vbeta and 13 Jbeta primers. Authors' data handling: Counted up in a later analysis, unique TCR beta chains came to 65 million to 80 million, with around 12 million shared. Method: immunoSEQ multiplex PCR; TCRdb's copy keeps in-frame clones and lacks some. V, J and clone size derive from that table, while D and trimming were established from the DNA sequence. The table includes about 130,000 clones, 80% detected once. This cohort consisted of healthy bone marrow donors. The CDR3 runs to 20 residues. With 2 bases clipped from V and 1 base from J, the junction kept 12 bases outside the gene matches. Germline V CDR1 and CDR2: MNHNS, SASEGT.

This sequence was found in a man in his forties in good health and CMV-seronegative. V usage is TRBV6-1 and J usage is TRBJ2-6, with 9 nucleotides matching TRBD1. Sequencing was carried out using PBMCs. Written as DNA, the CDR3 is TGTGCCAGCAGTGAAATGGCTTGGGACAGGGCCTATTCTGGGGCCAACGTCCTGACTTTC. Residues: CASSEMAWDRAYSGANVLTF.